Below are 15 T cell receptor beta chains sequenced from a single sample in a study of cytomegalovirus exposure and HLA in healthy donors. A multiplex PCR was run with 60 Vbeta primers and 13 Jbeta primers. TCRdb's table, derived via immunoSEQ multiplex PCR, lists solely in-frame clones and lacks some. Its table records 100,000 to 150,000 clones. The sample comprised PBMCs. These receptor sequences come from a man under 40 in good health and CMV-seronegative.

V usage is TRBV15 and J usage is TRBJ2-1, with 8 bases identical to TRBD2. Trimming cost V 2 bases and J 3 bases; bases outside gene matches: 3. This CDR3 has 15 residues. Germline assignment: CDR1 LNHNV and CDR2 YYDKDF (reference sequence). The CDR3 loop is CATSRPTSGYNEQFF. For the CDR3, the DNA is TGTGCCACCAGCAGACCAACTAGCGGCTACAATGAGCAGTTCTTC.

Comments on this clone: Within the sample, other DNA sequences also encode this same CDR3. The CDR3 region is CAISELGRGHPGAGANVLTF. DNA of the CDR3: TGTGCCATCAGTGAGCTTGGTAGGGGTCACCCGGGGGCTGGGGCCAACGTCCTGACTTTC. The chain joins TRBV10-3 to TRBJ2-6, with D possibly being TRBD2 (6 bases). Trimming shortened V by 2 bases and J by 2 bases, and 22 bases separated the two germline ends. This CDR3 spans 20 amino acids. CDR1 ENHRY and CDR2 SYGVKD come from the germline V gene.

The rearrangement uses TRBV6-4 and TRBJ2-1; 11 bases are shared with TRBD2. CDR3 length: 16 residues. CDR1 and CDR2 from the germline V gene are MRHNA and SNTAGT. Unmatched junction bases numbered 3, after V lost 0 bases and J lost 5 bases. CDR3 nucleotides: TGTGCCAGCAGTGACTCAACTAGCGGGGGACACAATGAGCAGTTCTTC. It is translated as CASSDSTSGGHNEQFF.

The rearrangement joins TRBV7-9 to TRBJ2-3; tentatively, D is TRBD2 (6 bases). CDR1 and CDR2 from the germline V gene are SEHNR and FQNEAQ (reference sequence). CDR3 size: 15 residues. Between the trimmed V and J ends, which lost 5 bases and 2 bases, there was a span of 14 bases. The CDR3, as DNA: TGTGCCAGCAGCCCCCGGGGGACTTACACAGATACGCAGTATTTT. Protein product: CASSPRGTYTDTQYF.

This rearrangement joins TRBV29-1 to TRBJ2-1, with 10 positions matching TRBD2. Germline CDR1 SQVTM, CDR2 ANQGSEA. This CDR3 is built from 14 residues. V lost 6 bases to trimming and J lost 5 bases; unmatched junction nucleotides: 7. CDR3 nucleotides: TGCAGCGTCGGCGGACTAGCGGTCCACAATGAGCAGTTCTTC. Translating gives CSVGGLAVHNEQFF.

The V and J genes are TRBV1 and TRBJ2-3; TRBD2 is taken as the D call from the table, unchecked against the DNA. TRBV1 represents a pseudogene. CDR3 length equals 11 residues. CDR3 DNA sequence: TGCACCAGCAGCCTCGGGGGAGCGCAGTATTTT. This gives the protein CTSSLGGAQYF.

The J gene is TRBJ2-7, the V gene TRBV4-3, with 10 nucleotides matching TRBD1. The CDR3 is made up of 15 amino acids. V shed 2 bases, J shed 2 bases, and the junction held 3 bases outside the gene matches. Germline values: CDR1 LGHNA, CDR2 YSLEER. For the CDR3, the DNA is TGCGCCAGCAGCCAACGGGACAGGGGCCCCTACGAGCAGTACTTC. Residues: CASSQRDRGPYEQYF.

This chain uses TRBV2 with TRBJ2-1; D is perhaps TRBD1 (6 bases). V dropped 8 bases and J dropped 6 bases, with 11 bases sitting between them. Germline V gene data show CDR1 as SNHLY and CDR2 as FYNNEI. The CDR3 is 12 amino acids. CDR3 in DNA: TGTGCCAGCGGAAAACAGGGCAATGAGCAGTTCTTC. Amino acids: CASGKQGNEQFF. Complete variable domain (other parts from reference TRBV2 and TRBJ2-1): EPEVTQTPSHQVTQMGQEVILRCVPISNHLYFYWYRQILGQKVEFLVSFYNNEISEKSEIFDDQFSVERPDGSNFTLKIRSTKLEDSAMYFCASGKQGNEQFFGPGTRLTVL.

The chain recombines TRBV4-3 with TRBJ2-1; TRBD2 aligns across 8 bases. Trimming took 0 bases from V and 12 from J; bases not matched to a gene: 4. This CDR3 contains 13 residues. Germline loops: CDR1 LGHNA, CDR2 YSLEER. CDR3 nucleotides: TGCGCCAGCAGCCAAGACTTTAGCGGGATGCAGTTCTTC. It encodes CASSQDFSGMQFF.

This chain uses TRBV9 with TRBJ1-1, with TRBD1 as a possible D gene (6 bases). The V gene lost 2 bases and the J gene lost 0 bases, with 8 bases spanning the gap. This CDR3 has 14 amino acids. In germline, CDR1 is SGDLS, CDR2 YYNGEE. The chain's CDR3 is CASSVGHLNTEAFF. CDR3 in DNA: TGTGCCAGCAGCGTGGGACACTTGAACACTGAAGCTTTCTTT.

The rearrangement joins TRBV2 to TRBJ1-1; D is possibly TRBD1 (5 bases). With 7 bases removed from V and 3 bases from J, the gap between germline ends came to 18 bases. The CDR3 loop spans 15 amino acids. Germline CDR1 reads SNHLY; CDR2 reads FYNNEI. The CDR3 protein is CASTRREGRDTEAFF. The CDR3 DNA reads as TGTGCCAGCACGAGGAGGGAGGGGAGGGACACTGAAGCTTTCTTT. The full variable domain, its missing parts supplied by reference TRBV2 and TRBJ1-1, is EPEVTQTPSHQVTQMGQEVILRCVPISNHLYFYWYRQILGQKVEFLVSFYNNEISEKSEIFDDQFSVERPDGSNFTLKIRSTKLEDSAMYFCASTRREGRDTEAFFGQGTRLTVV.

V and J are TRBV5-1 and TRBJ2-7; a possible D gene is TRBD1 (6 bases). CDR1 and CDR2 (germline): SGHRS, YFSETQ. The CDR3 runs to 13 residues. V lost 4 bases to trimming and J lost 3 bases, with 11 bases between them. DNA for the CDR3: TGCGCCAGCAGCCTAGGACAGAGCTACGAGCAGTACTTC. Its protein product is CASSLGQSYEQYF. Full variable domain (remainder filled in from reference TRBV5-1 and TRBJ2-7): KAGVTQTPRYLIKTRGQQVTLSCSPISGHRSVSWYQQTPGQGLQFLFEYFSETQRNKGNFPGRFSGRQFSNSRSEMNVSTLELGDSALYLCASSLGQSYEQYFGPGTRLTVT.

The V and J genes are TRBV6-1 and TRBJ2-3; D call uncertain. The V end was cut by 7 bases, the J end by 1 base, with 9 bases between. Germline CDR1 MNHNS, CDR2 SASEGT. This CDR3 has 13 residues. The CDR3 DNA reads as TGTGCCAGCACCCGCCCAGGCACAGATACGCAGTATTTT. Translated: CASTRPGTDTQYF.

The rearrangement uses TRBV15 and TRBJ1-2, with TRBD1 matching over 9 bases. The CDR3 is 17 amino acids. The germline CDR1 and CDR2 sequences are LNHNV and YYDKDF (reference sequence). J gave up 4 bases and V 5 bases, and 14 bases lay outside the gene matches. CDR3 sequence: CATSRSGQTGGGYGYTF. Written as DNA, the CDR3 is TGTGCCACCAGCCGTTCTGGACAAACAGGGGGCGGCTATGGCTACACCTTC. Filled out from reference TRBV15 and TRBJ1-2, the complete variable domain reads DAMVIQNPRYQVTQFGKPVTLSCSQTLNHNVMYWYQQKSSQAPKLLFHYYDKDFNNEADTPDNFQSRRPNTSFCFLDIRSPGLGDTAMYLCATSRSGQTGGGYGYTFGSGTRLTVV.

The chain uses TRBV4-3 and TRBJ1-2, with D perhaps TRBD1 (5 bases). V lost 0 bases, J lost 5 bases, and 16 bases lay in between. The CDR3 covers 16 residues. Germline V CDR1 and CDR2: LGHNA, YSLEER. The CDR3 DNA follows: TGCGCCAGCAGCCAAGATGGGCGAGGGGCGGGGTATGGCTACACCTTC. It codes for CASSQDGRGAGYGYTF.